The rows below give T cell receptor beta chains drawn from one sample of a study of blood T cell repertoires in COVID-19. This table comes from immunoSEQ multiplex PCR, and its TCRdb copy is limited to in-frame clones, with some not included. The sample has about 240,000 clones, more than 85% seen once. Sequenced material: PBMCs or T cells enriched from blood (not recorded which). These TCRs come from a woman younger than 45 who had recovered from COVID-19. The CDR3 runs from the conserved cysteine through the conserved F or W. The order of the fields is clone size, J gene, D gene, V gene, CDR3 protein, CDR3 DNA. The D gene is left open where the match is weak. Expanded clones get a size class; other rows say once, few or many, or leave the size out.

clone_size: .; j_call: TRBJ2-3; d_call: TRBD1; v_call: TRBV9; cdr3_aa: CASSVGQATDTQYF; cdr3_nt: TGTGCCAGCAGCGTCGGACAGGCCACAGATACGCAGTATTTT
clone_size: .; j_call: TRBJ2-1; d_call: TRBD1; v_call: TRBV29-1; cdr3_aa: CSVDRGRNEQFF; cdr3_nt: TGCAGCGTTGATAGGGGGCGGAATGAGCAGTTCTTC
clone_size: .; j_call: TRBJ2-1; d_call: TRBD2; v_call: TRBV27; cdr3_aa: CASSLDLSGSKNEQFF; cdr3_nt: TGTGCCAGCAGTTTAGATCTCAGCGGGAGTAAGAATGAGCAGTTCTTC
clone_size: few; j_call: TRBJ2-6; d_call: .; v_call: TRBV27; cdr3_aa: CAAGAPTSGANVLTF; cdr3_nt: TGTGCCGCGGGGGCCCCCACCTCTGGGGCCAACGTCCTGACTTTC
clone_size: .; j_call: TRBJ1-5; d_call: .; v_call: TRBV30; cdr3_aa: CAWSLTDNQPQHF; cdr3_nt: TGTGCCTGGAGTCTGACAGACAATCAGCCCCAGCATTTT
clone_size: .; j_call: TRBJ2-7; d_call: .; v_call: TRBV12-3/TRBV12-4; cdr3_aa: CASSLHPTNEQYF; cdr3_nt: TGTGCCAGCAGTTTGCACCCTACTAACGAGCAGTACTTC
clone_size: once; j_call: TRBJ2-2; d_call: .; v_call: TRBV3-1/TRBV3-2; cdr3_aa: CASSRRQSNTGELFF; cdr3_nt: TGTGCCAGCAGCCGCAGACAGAGCAACACCGGGGAGCTGTTTTTT
clone_size: .; j_call: TRBJ1-2; d_call: .; v_call: TRBV4-3; cdr3_aa: CASSQIPKFWGRYGYTF; cdr3_nt: TGCGCCAGCAGCCAAATACCCAAATTTTGGGGGAGGTATGGCTACACCTTC
clone_size: .; j_call: TRBJ2-3; d_call: TRBD1; v_call: TRBV13; cdr3_aa: CASSAPGQGYGDTQYF; cdr3_nt: TGTGCCAGCAGCGCTCCGGGACAGGGATATGGAGATACGCAGTATTTT
clone_size: .; j_call: TRBJ1-2; d_call: TRBD1; v_call: TRBV15; cdr3_aa: CATSPDRDYGYTF; cdr3_nt: TGTGCCACCAGTCCGGACAGGGACTATGGCTACACCTTC
clone_size: .; j_call: TRBJ2-7; d_call: TRBD2; v_call: TRBV5-4; cdr3_aa: CASSLVGGRAEQYF; cdr3_nt: TGTGCCAGCAGCTTGGTTGGCGGGAGGGCTGAGCAGTACTTC
clone_size: .; j_call: TRBJ2-1; d_call: .; v_call: TRBV12-3/TRBV12-4; cdr3_aa: CASSLGLSDEQFF; cdr3_nt: TGTGCCAGCAGTTTGGGACTTTCGGATGAGCAGTTCTTC
clone_size: once; j_call: TRBJ2-7; d_call: .; v_call: TRBV29-1; cdr3_aa: CSVVRGRGTYEQYF; cdr3_nt: TGCAGCGTTGTAAGGGGACGGGGGACCTACGAGCAGTACTTC
clone_size: once; j_call: TRBJ2-5; d_call: .; v_call: TRBV20-1; cdr3_aa: CSAGGETQYF; cdr3_nt: TGCAGTGCTGGCGGGGAGACCCAGTACTTC
clone_size: once; j_call: TRBJ1-2; d_call: TRBD1; v_call: TRBV30; cdr3_aa: CAWSVLDRAQAGYTF; cdr3_nt: TGTGCCTGGAGTGTACTCGACAGGGCACAAGCCGGCTACACCTTC
clone_size: .; j_call: TRBJ2-2; d_call: .; v_call: TRBV28; cdr3_aa: CASLWAGTGELFF; cdr3_nt: TGTGCCAGCCTCTGGGCGGGCACCGGGGAGCTGTTTTTT
clone_size: .; j_call: TRBJ1-1; d_call: TRBD1; v_call: TRBV9; cdr3_aa: CASSVEGQPNTEAFF; cdr3_nt: TGTGCCAGCAGCGTAGAGGGACAGCCCAACACTGAAGCTTTCTTT
clone_size: .; j_call: TRBJ1-2; d_call: .; v_call: TRBV28; cdr3_aa: CASSQQGIGGGYTF; cdr3_nt: TGTGCCAGCAGCCAACAGGGAATCGGAGGTGGCTACACCTTC
clone_size: .; j_call: TRBJ1-5; d_call: .; v_call: TRBV20-1; cdr3_aa: CSASAGNSNQPQHF; cdr3_nt: TGCAGTGCTAGTGCCGGGAATAGCAATCAGCCCCAGCATTTT
clone_size: .; j_call: TRBJ2-3; d_call: TRBD2; v_call: TRBV4-3; cdr3_aa: CASSQVGREGTDTQYF; cdr3_nt: TGCGCCAGCAGCCAAGTCGGGCGGGAGGGCACAGATACGCAGTATTTT
clone_size: .; j_call: TRBJ2-2; d_call: .; v_call: TRBV7-3; cdr3_aa: CASSPRTAPNTGELFF; cdr3_nt: TGTGCCAGCAGCCCCAGGACAGCCCCTAACACCGGGGAGCTGTTTTTT
clone_size: .; j_call: TRBJ1-1; d_call: .; v_call: TRBV9; cdr3_aa: CASSWTPTGEKAEAFF; cdr3_nt: TGTGCCAGCAGCTGGACCCCGACAGGAGAAAAGGCTGAAGCTTTCTTT
clone_size: .; j_call: TRBJ1-2; d_call: .; v_call: TRBV7-9; cdr3_aa: CASRGGYGYTF; cdr3_nt: TGTGCCAGCAGGGGGGGCTATGGCTACACCTTC
clone_size: .; j_call: TRBJ1-3; d_call: .; v_call: TRBV5-8; cdr3_aa: CASSLAGAGGLRNTIYF; cdr3_nt: TGTGCCAGCAGCTTGGCCGGCGCGGGTGGACTAAGAAACACCATATATTTT
clone_size: .; j_call: TRBJ2-2; d_call: TRBD1; v_call: TRBV10-3; cdr3_aa: CAISGKGAESLAGELFF; cdr3_nt: TGTGCCATCAGTGGGAAGGGGGCGGAGAGTTTGGCCGGGGAGCTGTTTTTT
clone_size: .; j_call: TRBJ2-7; d_call: .; v_call: TRBV5-1; cdr3_aa: CASSLPGSSYEQYF; cdr3_nt: TGCGCCAGCAGCTTACCGGGAAGTTCCTACGAGCAGTACTTC
clone_size: .; j_call: TRBJ1-1; d_call: .; v_call: TRBV10-2; cdr3_aa: CASSQEGGNTEAFF; cdr3_nt: TGCGCCAGCAGTCAAGAGGGTGGGAACACTGAAGCTTTCTTT
clone_size: .; j_call: TRBJ2-6; d_call: TRBD1; v_call: TRBV29-1; cdr3_aa: CSARGHGANVLTF; cdr3_nt: TGCAGCGCCAGGGGGCATGGGGCCAACGTCCTGACTTTC
clone_size: .; j_call: TRBJ1-3; d_call: TRBD1; v_call: TRBV9; cdr3_aa: CASSGYQGATSAGNTIYF; cdr3_nt: TGTGCCAGCAGCGGTTATCAGGGGGCTACGTCTGCTGGAAACACCATATATTTT
clone_size: .; j_call: TRBJ1-6; d_call: .; v_call: TRBV4-3; cdr3_aa: CASSQGNPRGGHSPLHF; cdr3_nt: TGCGCCAGCAGCCAAGGCAATCCCAGAGGGGGACATTCACCCCTCCACTTT
clone_size: .; j_call: TRBJ1-1; d_call: .; v_call: TRBV6-5; cdr3_aa: CASRVTTGNTEAFF; cdr3_nt: TGTGCCAGCAGGGTAACGACAGGAAACACTGAAGCTTTCTTT
clone_size: .; j_call: TRBJ1-4; d_call: .; v_call: TRBV30; cdr3_aa: CAWKSGSYEKLFF; cdr3_nt: TGTGCCTGGAAATCGGGGTCTTATGAAAAACTGTTTTTT
clone_size: .; j_call: TRBJ2-7; d_call: .; v_call: TRBV30; cdr3_aa: CAWSPGPGEQYF; cdr3_nt: TGTGCCTGGAGTCCGGGTCCGGGAGAGCAGTACTTC
clone_size: .; j_call: TRBJ2-2; d_call: .; v_call: TRBV10-3; cdr3_aa: CAISQSGTTGELFF; cdr3_nt: TGTGCCATCAGCCAAAGCGGAACCACCGGGGAGCTGTTTTTT
clone_size: .; j_call: TRBJ1-5; d_call: .; v_call: TRBV5-6; cdr3_aa: CASSLIREGNQPQHF; cdr3_nt: TGTGCCAGCAGCTTGATTCGGGAGGGCAATCAGCCCCAGCATTTT
clone_size: .; j_call: TRBJ1-2; d_call: .; v_call: TRBV19; cdr3_aa: CASSIAGNGYTF; cdr3_nt: TGTGCCAGTAGTATAGCCGGGAATGGCTACACCTTC
clone_size: once; j_call: TRBJ2-1; d_call: TRBD2; v_call: TRBV15; cdr3_aa: CATSRDRRTGTRGGNEQFF; cdr3_nt: TGTGCCACCAGCAGAGATCGTAGGACCGGGACTAGGGGAGGCAATGAGCAGTTCTTC
clone_size: .; j_call: TRBJ2-3; d_call: .; v_call: TRBV30; cdr3_aa: CALIGANTDTQYF; cdr3_nt: TGTGCCTTGATCGGAGCGAACACAGATACGCAGTATTTT
clone_size: .; j_call: TRBJ2-2; d_call: TRBD2; v_call: TRBV9; cdr3_aa: CASSAGRRNTGELFF; cdr3_nt: TGTGCCAGCAGCGCCGGGAGGAGGAACACCGGGGAGCTGTTTTTT
clone_size: .; j_call: TRBJ1-1; d_call: TRBD1; v_call: TRBV19; cdr3_aa: CAITGTGEMNTEAFF; cdr3_nt: TGTGCCATCACAGGGACAGGGGAAATGAACACTGAAGCTTTCTTT
clone_size: .; j_call: TRBJ2-4; d_call: .; v_call: TRBV28; cdr3_aa: CASSPPTPQTENIQYF; cdr3_nt: TGTGCCAGCAGTCCCCCCACGCCTCAGACAGAAAACATTCAGTACTTC
clone_size: .; j_call: TRBJ1-1; d_call: .; v_call: TRBV30; cdr3_aa: CAWSPLKNTEAFF; cdr3_nt: TGTGCCTGGAGTCCTCTTAAAAACACTGAAGCTTTCTTT
clone_size: few; j_call: TRBJ1-5; d_call: .; v_call: TRBV15; cdr3_aa: CATSQGPGVGNQPQHF; cdr3_nt: TGTGCCACCTCCCAGGGTCCGGGGGTCGGCAATCAGCCCCAGCATTTT
clone_size: .; j_call: TRBJ1-1; d_call: .; v_call: TRBV11-2; cdr3_aa: CASSPFRSGGTEAFF; cdr3_nt: TGTGCCAGCAGCCCATTTAGGTCCGGGGGCACTGAAGCTTTCTTT
clone_size: .; j_call: TRBJ1-5; d_call: TRBD1; v_call: TRBV5-6; cdr3_aa: CASSLRQGRSGNQPQHF; cdr3_nt: TGTGCCAGCAGCTTAAGACAGGGACGGAGCGGCAATCAGCCCCAGCATTTT